Listed here are 24 T cell receptor beta chains from one sample, sequenced in a study of cytomegalovirus exposure and HLA in healthy donors. Some clones are missing from TCRdb's copy, which holds only in-frame ones; the method was immunoSEQ multiplex PCR. The sample holds some 130,000 clones, roughly four fifths seen once. The sample taken for sequencing was PBMCs. Receptor source: a woman in her thirties in good health and CMV-seronegative.

Here the CDR3 reads CASSLVWTDNYGYTF. CDR3 in DNA: TGTGCCAGCAGCTTGGTCTGGACAGATAACTATGGCTACACCTTC. The chain links TRBV5-6 to TRBJ1-2, with D maybe TRBD1 (6 bases). Germline V gene data show CDR1 as SGHDT and CDR2 as YYEEEE. The CDR3 spans 15 residues. V lost 0 bases and J lost 1, with 10 bases in between.

This chain uses TRBV11-2 with TRBJ2-7; D perhaps matches TRBD1 (6 bases). The V end was cut by 4 bases, the J end by 4 bases, with 11 bases between. Looked up from germline, CDR1 is SGHAT and CDR2 is FQNNGV. The CDR3 has 13 residues. The CDR3 reads CASSSLTGYEQYF. Written as DNA, the CDR3 is TGTGCCAGCAGCTCCCTGACAGGATACGAGCAGTACTTC. Full variable domain (outside the CDR3, taken from reference TRBV11-2 and TRBJ2-7): EAGVAQSPRYKIIEKRQSVAFWCNPISGHATLYWYQQILGQGPKLLIQFQNNGVVDDSQLPKDRFSAERLKGVDSTLKIQPAKLEDSAVYLCASSSLTGYEQYFGPGTRLTVT.

V and J are TRBV5-7 and TRBJ2-7; 9 bases map to TRBD1. TRBV5-7 is an open reading frame whose function is uncertain. This CDR3 is 18 amino acids long. The junction had 18 bases not matched to a gene; V was cut back by 4 bases and J by 4 bases. CDR3 residues: CASSDLGGPDRGTYEQYF. CDR3 DNA: TGTGCCAGCAGCGATTTGGGGGGACCGGACAGGGGAACGTACGAGCAGTACTTC.

The count of this clone is one. The J gene is TRBJ2-5, the V gene TRBV2; 10 nucleotides align to TRBD1. From germline, CDR1 is SNHLY and CDR2 FYNNEI. This CDR3 contains 14 residues. The junction had 7 bases not matched to a gene; V was cut back by 7 bases and J by 5 bases. The CDR3 loop reads CASTRDRGPETQYF. The CDR3 nucleotides are TGTGCCAGCACCCGGGACAGGGGTCCCGAGACCCAGTACTTC.

V gene TRBV28 combines with J gene TRBJ1-6; D might be TRBD1 (6 bases). Germline V gene sequence: CDR1 MDHEN, CDR2 SYDVKM. The CDR3 length is 14 residues. The germline V and J ends were trimmed by 5 bases and 11 bases, with 16 bases remaining between them. The CDR3 is CASSPRQVWAPLHF. The CDR3 DNA reads as TGTGCCAGCAGTCCCCGACAGGTCTGGGCACCCCTCCACTTT. Drawing the rest from reference TRBV28 and TRBJ1-6, the complete variable domain is DVKVTQSSRYLVKRTGEKVFLECVQDMDHENMFWYRQDPGLGLRLIYFSYDVKMKEKGDIPEGYSVSREKKERFSLILESASTNQTSMYLCASSPRQVWAPLHFGNGTRLTVT.

The J gene is TRBJ2-1, the V gene TRBV7-6; TRBD2 is a possible D gene (6 bases). Germline loops: CDR1 SGHVS, CDR2 FNYEAQ. The CDR3 has 15 residues. V was shortened by 3 bases and J by 10 bases, with 19 bases between the two germline ends. The CDR3 DNA is TGTGCCAGCAGCTTTAGCGGATTCTCGGGCCGCGAGCAGTTCTTC. Amino acid sequence: CASSFSGFSGREQFF.

The rearrangement joins TRBV7-5 to TRBJ1-1; TRBD1 reflects the table's D call only, with no check against the DNA. TRBV7-5 constitutes a pseudogene. The CDR3 sequence is 17 residues long. The CDR3 DNA follows: TGTGCCAGAAGCTTAGGAAAACAGGGGGAGCGCCTCTCTGAAGCTTTCTTT. It specifies CARSLGKQGERLSEAFF.

The genes are TRBV21-1 and TRBJ1-2; the DNA was not used to check the table's D call, TRBD1. TRBV21-1 is reported as a pseudogene. CDR3 size: 13 residues. The CDR3 bases are TGTGCCAGCAGCGCAAACCCCAGCTATGGCTACACCTTC. Residues: CASSANPSYGYTF.

This chain joins TRBV2 and TRBJ2-7; maybe TRBD2 (5 bases). This CDR3 is 11 amino acids long. Per the germline V gene, CDR1 is SNHLY and CDR2 is FYNNEI. Trimming cost V 6 bases and J 6 bases, with 9 bases left between them. In nucleotides, the CDR3 is TGTGCCAGCAGCAGCGGTGGCGAGCAGTACTTC. The encoded protein is CASSSGGEQYF.

The chain joins TRBV18 to TRBJ1-2; 8 bases line up with TRBD1. The ends lost 6 bases at V and 4 bases at J; junction bases unmatched: 10. Germline V gene sequence: CDR1 KGHSH, CDR2 LQKENI. There are 15 residues in the CDR3. Here the CDR3 DNA reads TGTGCCAGCTCGTCTGATACAGGGGGGGTCTATGGCTACACCTTC. This translates into CASSSDTGGVYGYTF.

The CDR3 region is CAISDPGYGYTF. As DNA, the CDR3 is TGTGCCATCAGTGACCCGGGGTATGGCTACACCTTC. The V call is TRBV10-3, the J call TRBJ1-2, with D unclear. The CDR3 covers 12 residues. The V end was cut by 3 bases, the J end by 5 bases, with 7 bases between. The germline gives CDR1 ENHRY, CDR2 SYGVKD.

The chain couples TRBV13 to TRBJ2-5; the match to TRBD2 covers 11 bases. The CDR3 runs to 16 residues. Germline V gene sequence: CDR1 PRHDT, CDR2 FYEKMQ (reference sequence). The trim removed 5 bases at V and 3 bases at J, leaving 8 bases unmatched. The CDR3 spells CASSHRGSGGEETQYF. Here the CDR3 DNA reads TGTGCCAGCAGCCACAGGGGTAGCGGGGGGGAAGAGACCCAGTACTTC.

The genes are TRBV15 and TRBJ2-1, with 10 bases lining up with TRBD1. Germline lookup yields CDR1 LNHNV and CDR2 YYDKDF (reference sequence). V was clipped by 3 bases and J by 9 bases; unmatched bases: 14. This CDR3 has 17 residues. The CDR3 region is CATSRILPGQGPGEQFF. The CDR3 DNA is TGTGCCACCAGCAGGATCCTCCCGGGACAGGGGCCGGGTGAGCAGTTCTTC.

The chain recombines TRBV4-1 with TRBJ1-5; D unresolved. The CDR3 runs to 13 residues. V lost 4 bases to trimming and J lost 4 bases, with 8 bases between them. CDR1 and CDR2 from the germline V gene are MGHRA and YSYEKL. In DNA, the CDR3 is TGCGCCAGCAGCCTTGCCGGTAATCAGCCCCAGCATTTT. It codes for CASSLAGNQPQHF.

This clone is a singleton in its sample. The J gene is TRBJ1-1, the V gene TRBV7-9, with 10 bases aligning to TRBD1. The CDR3 contains 15 residues. The V gene's germline CDR1 is SEHNR and CDR2 FQNEAQ (reference sequence). V was pared by 4 bases and J by 4 bases, with 6 bases of the junction left unmatched. The CDR3 region has the DNA TGTGCCAGCAGCTGGGGACAGGGGATCGGCACTGAAGCTTTCTTT. It encodes CASSWGQGIGTEAFF.

V and J are TRBV18 and TRBJ1-1; 7 bases agree with TRBD1. V was pared by 3 bases and J by 0 bases, with 4 bases of the junction left unmatched. From germline, CDR1 is KGHSH and CDR2 LQKENI. The length of the CDR3 is 15 residues. The CDR3 sequence: CASSPMTGMNTEAFF. CDR3 coding DNA: TGTGCCAGCTCACCCATGACAGGGATGAACACTGAAGCTTTCTTT.

This chain uses TRBV29-1 with TRBJ1-2; TRBD1 agrees at 10 bases. Germline CDR1 is SQVTM and CDR2 is ANQGSEA. With V trimmed by 5 bases and J by 1 base, 13 bases remained unmatched. There are 17 residues in the CDR3. The CDR3 sequence: CSVPTGGRMGDNYGYTF. In DNA, the CDR3 is TGCAGCGTTCCGACAGGGGGCAGGATGGGGGATAACTATGGCTACACCTTC.

The rearrangement links TRBV7-8 to TRBJ1-5, with 7 positions matching TRBD1. The germline V gene encodes CDR1 SGHVS and CDR2 FQNEAQ. The CDR3 spans 13 residues. V gave up 6 bases and J gave up 4 bases; unmatched junction bases: 3. The CDR3 here is CASSPTGNQPQHF. As DNA, the CDR3 is TGTGCCAGCAGTCCGACAGGGAATCAGCCCCAGCATTTT.

The chain employs TRBV7-6 and TRBJ1-1; 8 bases agree with TRBD1. Looked up from germline, CDR1 is SGHVS and CDR2 is FNYEAQ. The CDR3 length is 15 residues. The junction had 8 bases not matched to a gene; V was cut back by 5 bases and J by 3 bases. Written as DNA, the CDR3 is TGTGCCAGCAGCCCTAATAGGGGACAGGACACTGAAGCTTTCTTT. As protein: CASSPNRGQDTEAFF.

V and J are TRBV7-6 and TRBJ2-1; 8 bases match TRBD2. J lost 0 bases, V lost 4 bases, and 5 bases had no gene match. CDR3 size: 16 residues. Germline CDR1 is SGHVS and CDR2 is FNYEAQ. The CDR3 region has the DNA TGTGCCAGCAGCTCCACGGGGGGGAGCTCCTACAATGAGCAGTTCTTC. This gives the protein CASSSTGGSSYNEQFF.

The rearrangement uses TRBV20-1 and TRBJ1-5; D perhaps matches TRBD1 (5 bases). Germline-derived CDR1 and CDR2 are DFQATT and SNEGSKA (reference sequence). The CDR3 loop spans 11 amino acids. The CDR3 DNA sequence: TGCGGCGTCGGGGGGACTAATCCCCAGCATTTT. Translating it yields CGVGGTNPQHF.

V gene TRBV2 combines with J gene TRBJ1-5; a possible D gene is TRBD1 (6 bases). From germline, CDR1 is SNHLY and CDR2 FYNNEI. The CDR3 has 16 residues. Trimming took off 0 bases at V and 6 bases at J, with 15 bases between the two ends. The CDR3 region has the DNA TGTGCCAGCAGTGAAGCGGGGGGGGCAGCGGGTCAGCCCCAGCATTTT. It translates to CASSEAGGAAGQPQHF.

The J gene is TRBJ2-2, the V gene TRBV4-2, with D possibly matching TRBD2 (5 bases). The germline CDR1 and CDR2 sequences are LGHNA and YNFKEQ. The V end was cut by 0 bases, the J end by 7 bases, with 12 bases between. The CDR3 spans 15 residues. CDR3 protein: CASSQDSGLNGELFF. CDR3 coding DNA: TGTGCCAGCAGCCAAGATTCAGGACTCAACGGGGAGCTGTTTTTT.

V and J are TRBV5-1 and TRBJ1-2; possibly TRBD1 for D (6 bases). The CDR3 contains 13 residues. Looked up from germline, CDR1 is SGHRS and CDR2 is YFSETQ. Between the trimmed V and J ends, which lost 4 bases and 8 bases, there was a span of 15 bases. CDR3 residues: CASSPQGNRGYTF. CDR3 sequence (DNA): TGCGCCAGCAGCCCCCAGGGGAACCGGGGCTACACCTTC.